This entry describes one TCR beta chain. The CDR3 is 15 residues long. Germline V gene sequence: CDR1 SGHTA, CDR2 FQGTGA. J gave up 6 bases and V 2 bases, and 3 bases lay outside the gene matches. This sample was taken from a study of technical replicates of blood from several donors. The method was immunoSEQ multiplex PCR; TCRdb's version includes in-frame clones alone and lacks a portion of them. This sample has around 97,000 clones; approximately 96% occur once, and the top ten carry about 0.38%. Specimen: T cells isolated from PBMCs. The chain recombines TRBV7-3 with TRBJ2-2; 10 bases are shared with TRBD1. The source of this sequence is a human donor in good health. The DNA for the CDR3 is TGTGCCAGCAGCTTACTAGGACAGGGGGCCGGGGAGCTGTTTTTT. Amino acids: CASSLLGQGAGELFF.